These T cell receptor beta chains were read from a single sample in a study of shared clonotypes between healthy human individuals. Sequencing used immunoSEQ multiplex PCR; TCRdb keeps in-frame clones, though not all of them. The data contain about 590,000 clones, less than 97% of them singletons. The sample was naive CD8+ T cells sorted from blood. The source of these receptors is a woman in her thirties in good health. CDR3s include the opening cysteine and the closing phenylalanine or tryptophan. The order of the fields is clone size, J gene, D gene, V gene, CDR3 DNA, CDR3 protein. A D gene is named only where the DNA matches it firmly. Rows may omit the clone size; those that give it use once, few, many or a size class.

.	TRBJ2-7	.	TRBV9	TGTGCCAGCAGCGTAGGAGGAGAGAGTGAGCAGTACTTC	CASSVGGESEQYF
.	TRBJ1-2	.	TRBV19	TGTGCCAGTAGTATAGAAGTCACATCGAGGGGCTACACCTTC	CASSIEVTSRGYTF
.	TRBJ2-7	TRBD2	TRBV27	TGTGCCAGCAGTTTATCCGAGACTAGCGTTTACGAGCAGTACTTC	CASSLSETSVYEQYF
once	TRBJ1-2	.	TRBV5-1	TGCGCCAGCAGCTTGGGTGCTAACTATGGCTACACCTTC	CASSLGANYGYTF
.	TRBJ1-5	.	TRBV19	TGTGCCAGCGACCGGGACAAAAGCAATCAGCCCCAGCATTTT	CASDRDKSNQPQHF
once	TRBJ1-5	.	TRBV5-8	TGTGCCAGCAGCCAGGAGGCAGGGGCCAATCAGCCCCAGCATTTT	CASSQEAGANQPQHF
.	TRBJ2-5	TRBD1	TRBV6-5	TGTGCCAGCAGCCCCGGGACAGGGCTCCAAGAGACCCAGTACTTC	CASSPGTGLQETQYF
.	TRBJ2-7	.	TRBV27	TGTGCCAGCAGTTTATGGCTGGGGGCGCACGAGCAGTACTTC	CASSLWLGAHEQYF
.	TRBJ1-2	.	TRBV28	TGTGCCAGCAGTAAAGACAGATTAGGGGCCTACTATGGCTACACCTTC	CASSKDRLGAYYGYTF
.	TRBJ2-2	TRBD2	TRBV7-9	TGTGCCAGCAGCAGGGACTATACGTCCACCGGGGAGCTGTTTTTT	CASSRDYTSTGELFF
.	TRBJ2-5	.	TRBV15	TGTGCCACCAGCCCCCAGGGGTTGGGTTCCCAAGAGACCCAGTACTTC	CATSPQGLGSQETQYF
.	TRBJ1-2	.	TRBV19	TGTGCCAGTAGTATAGTCACAGGGAGGAACTATGGCTACACCTTC	CASSIVTGRNYGYTF
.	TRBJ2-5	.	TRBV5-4	TGTGCCAGCAGCGGGGAGGAAGAGACCCAGTACTTC	CASSGEEETQYF
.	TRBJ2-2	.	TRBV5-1	TGCGCCAGCAGCTCCGGGGCCGGGGAGCTGTTTTTT	CASSSGAGELFF
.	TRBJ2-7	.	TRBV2	TGTGCCAGCAAGGCGGGAAACTACGAGCAGTACTTC	CASKAGNYEQYF
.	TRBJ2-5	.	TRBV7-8	TGTGCCAGCAGCTTAGCGGGGGTCCGAGGGGAGACCCAGTACTTC	CASSLAGVRGETQYF
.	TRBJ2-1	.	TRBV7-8	TGTGCCAGCAGCTTAGAGGGCTTCTCCTACAATGAGCAGTTCTTC	CASSLEGFSYNEQFF
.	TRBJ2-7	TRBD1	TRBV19	TGTGCCAGTAGTTTCGGACAGGGAACGTACGAGCAGTACTTC	CASSFGQGTYEQYF
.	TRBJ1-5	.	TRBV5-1	TGCGCCAGCAACAGAAGGGAATCCCAGCCCCAGCATTTT	CASNRRESQPQHF
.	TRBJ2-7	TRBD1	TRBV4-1	TGCGCCAGCAGCCAAAGTGGACAGGGGGTCGGCGAGCAGTACTTC	CASSQSGQGVGEQYF
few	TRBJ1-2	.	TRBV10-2	TGCGCCAGCAGCGACCTACAGAGTGGCTACACCTTC	CASSDLQSGYTF
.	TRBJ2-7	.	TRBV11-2	TGTGCCAGCAGCGCGACCTACGAGCAGTACTTC	CASSATYEQYF
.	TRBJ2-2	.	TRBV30	TGTGCCTGGAGGTTTCGAGAGACCGGGGAGCTGTTTTTT	CAWRFRETGELFF
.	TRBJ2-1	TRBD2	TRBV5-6	TGTGCCAGCAGCTTGGGGGTAGCGGGAGTCTCTGAGCAGTTCTTC	CASSLGVAGVSEQFF
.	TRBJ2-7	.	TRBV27	TGTGCCAGCAGTTTGAATACACTATCCTCCTACGAGCAGTACTTC	CASSLNTLSSYEQYF
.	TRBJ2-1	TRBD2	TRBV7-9	TGTGCCAGCAGCCCCGAAGCGGGAGAGTCCTACAATGAGCAGTTCTTC	CASSPEAGESYNEQFF